The entry that follows covers one TCR beta chain sequence. Its antigen has not been determined. Per-base qualities were not stored, and no clone one base away is much larger. The CDR3 sequence holds 12 residues, the cysteine and phenylalanine included. Just the 36-base CDR3 DNA is kept, in frame starting at base 1. V was cut back by 2 bases and J by 4 bases, leaving a gap of 5 bases between them. CDR1 and CDR2, per the germline V gene, are ENHRY and SYGVKD. The data were taken from a study of T cells in Graves' hyperthyroidism and ophthalmopathy (dated by TCRdb to the late 2010s). Background for the entire study: Peripheral blood was sampled at the time of initial diagnosis, prior to any treatment. The study also compared thyroid tissue and blood T-cell repertoires from more than 5 Graves' hyperthyroidism patients. The paper reports TCR Vbeta CDR3 sequencing of some 140 peripheral blood samples: around 45 ophthalmopathy, approximately 74 hyperthyroidism and around 17 progressor patients. After blood sampling, hyperthyroidism patients were treated with methimazole at a starting dose of 30 mg daily, and ophthalmopathy patients were treated with high-dose intravenous methylprednisolone. For training and testing, the 100 patients in the discovery cohort were randomly divided in a 7:3 ratio. To identify distinguishing TCR V-J signatures, a discovery cohort of some 99 patients was used, comprising some 45 with Graves' ophthalmopathy and around 57 with stable Graves' hyperthyroidism. An independent validation cohort of fewer than 20 hyperthyroidism patients and more than 15 patients who later progressed to ophthalmopathy tested prospective prediction of ophthalmopathy.

Summary of the overall study and its limitations: In cross-validation, a model built on a 13 V-J signature told ophthalmopathy apart from stable hyperthyroidism with roughly 87% sensitivity and roughly 81% specificity, and in testing the same model reached 80%/75%. In validation, the model predicted progression to ophthalmopathy a median of approximately 6.6 months before onset, with approximately 68% sensitivity and 72.22% specificity. Most expanded thyroid clonotypes (frequency above 0.001) were also found in blood, which suggests that blood repertoires may mirror thyroid immune responses. No statistical method was used to set the sample size in advance, and investigators knew the group allocation.

The TCR beta CDR3 regions were amplified from the RNA transcripts. A first-round RT-PCR of the TCR CDR3 used the HTBI primer set with the Qiagen OneStep RT-PCR kit. The libraries were constructed in a second round of multiplex PCR and then size-selected and purified. The libraries were sequenced on an Illumina HiSeq2000 using paired-end 100 bp reads. Under the source paper's analysis protocol: SOAPnuke was used to process the raw data, removing reads that contained adapters or uncalled bases, had a mean Phred below 15, or lacked an exact match to the constant primer or identifier. High-quality paired reads were merged with COPE v1.2.5, and unique nucleotide sequences were defined as clonotypes. MiTCR v1.1 was used to align the clonotypes against IMGT TRBV, TRBD and TRBJ reference segments. Analysis was restricted to V-J combinations with a frequency above 0.0001, which covered 99% to 99.2% of repertoires. A TCS score was defined as the ratio between F50 (clonal expansion) and ExV (chaos), using BLOSUM62-based TCRdist between CDR3 peptides within each V-J. Welch's t-statistics and random forest reduced around 510 V-J features to around 14, which were used in a naive Bayes classifier (R e1071). TCRdb reanalyzed the raw reads on its own, using fastp at Q25 for trimming and MiXCR for clone calling, and kept in-frame beta chains. Identical CDR3 protein sequences are pooled into one entry, listed with their most common genes and DNA. TCRdb's processing, not the study's, gives the V and J calls here. The sample table records fewer than 450,000 distinct CDR3 sequences; about 18% of these occur just once. The top ten clones comprise 40% of the sample.

In the ophthalmopathy patients, disease was moderately to severely active, with a Clinical Activity Score of 3 or more, a NOSPECS grade of 4 or more, and a duration of less than 3 months. The study excluded patients with uncontrolled infections, other autoimmune diseases, pregnancy or lactation. Diagnoses relied on clinical symptoms, serum thyroxine and TRAb, thyroid ultrasound and orbital computed tomography. PBMCs were separated from over 9 ml of fresh peripheral blood using Ficoll-Paque density gradient centrifugation. Trizol reagent was used to extract total RNA, and RNA quality was then checked on an Agilent 2100 Bioanalyzer.

Sequences were obtained from blood. The TCR was taken from a man aged 18 to 35 with Graves' ophthalmopathy. The sequence links TRBV10-3 to TRBJ1-2, with the D gene not confidently named. CDR3 protein: CAISETAYGYTF. The bases are TGTGCCATCAGTGAGACGGCCTATGGCTACACCTTC.